These 27 T cell receptor beta chains were sequenced from one sample in a study of T cells in Graves' hyperthyroidism and ophthalmopathy (dated 2019 in TCRdb). The library was obtained by multiplex PCR. The reads were generated on an Illumina HiSeq 2000. TCR beta CDR3 regions were amplified from RNA transcripts. The first round of RT-PCR for the TCR CDR3 was performed with the HTBI primer set and the Qiagen OneStep RT-PCR kit. TCRdb passed the public sequencing reads through fastp at Q25 and MiXCR, retaining productive beta sequences. Rows are unified per CDR3 protein, each entry keeping the most common DNA and genes. The sample table shows hundreds of thousands of distinct CDR3 sequences, and 14% are seen once. The ten largest clones represent roughly 10% of the sample. Material: blood. The source of these receptors is a woman aged 18-35 years with Graves' hyperthyroidism.

This clonotype has at least ten counts. This rearrangement joins TRBV7-9 to TRBJ1-5; D ambiguous. The CDR3 consists of 13 residues. Trimming cost V 5 bases and J 5 bases, with 10 bases left between them. Germline-derived CDR1 and CDR2 are SEHNR and FQNEAQ (reference sequence). CDR3 amino acids: CASSRIKDQPQHF. CDR3 sequence (DNA): TGTGCCAGCAGCCGCATCAAGGATCAGCCCCAGCATTTT.

CDR3 loop: CASRSAHSIGTQYF. Here the CDR3 DNA reads TGTGCCAGCAGGTCGGCCCACTCTATTGGGACCCAGTACTTC. V is TRBV28 and J is TRBJ2-5; D is undetermined. The CDR3 covers 14 residues. Germline V gives CDR1 MDHEN, CDR2 SYDVKM. V was trimmed by 6 bases and J by 7 bases, leaving 18 bases between them.

This clonotype was detected ten times or more. This rearrangement joins TRBV5-5 to TRBJ2-7; D not resolved. Germline CDR1 and CDR2: SGHKS and YYEKEE (reference sequence). The ends were cut back, 0 bases at V and 4 bases at J, with 11 bases in the middle. This CDR3 is 14 amino acids long. The CDR3 reads CASSLGLVFYEQYF. The CDR3 DNA sequence: TGTGCCAGCAGCTTGGGCCTGGTATTTTACGAGCAGTACTTC.

The chain combines TRBV6-1 with TRBJ2-7, with a possible D match to TRBD1 (5 bases). Trimming removed 8 bases at V and 13 bases at J, with 30 bases between. CDR1 is MNHNS, CDR2 SASEGT, per germline. The CDR3 spans 15 residues. This CDR3 is CASRNFDSNGALSYF. The DNA of the CDR3 is TGTGCCAGCCGGAACTTCGACTCAAATGGGGCCCTTTCATACTTC.

This clonotype has a count of ten or more. The J gene is TRBJ1-1, the V gene TRBV3-1; no definite D call. Looked up from germline, CDR1 is LGHDT and CDR2 is YNNKEL (reference sequence). V was cut by 0 bases and J by 0 bases, with 8 bases left in between. CDR3 length equals 15 residues. In nucleotides, the CDR3 is TGTGCCAGCAGCCAAGACATAGGGATGAACACTGAAGCTTTCTTT. This gives the protein CASSQDIGMNTEAFF.

This clonotype was seen a handful of times. The rearrangement joins TRBV20-1 to TRBJ2-1, with D hard to call. The germline V gene encodes CDR1 DFQATT and CDR2 SNEGSKA (reference sequence). The CDR3 sequence is 15 residues long. V gave up 0 bases and J gave up 4 bases, with 13 bases separating them. The CDR3 protein is CSARDVQTIYNEQFF. For the CDR3, the DNA is TGCAGTGCTAGAGATGTGCAGACGATATACAATGAGCAGTTCTTC.

CDR3 in amino acids: CASSESVRVGAKNIQYF. The CDR3, as DNA: TGTGCCAGCAGTGAAAGTGTACGGGTTGGGGCCAAAAACATTCAGTACTTC. The chain links TRBV6-1 to TRBJ2-4; D gene ambiguous. The CDR3 has 17 residues. Germline lookup yields CDR1 MNHNS and CDR2 SASEGT. V lost 2 bases and J 1 base, leaving 15 bases between the germline ends.

This clonotype was detected a few times. CDR3 amino acids: CASSEALIYEQYF. CDR3 coding DNA: TGTGCCAGCAGTGAAGCCCTTATCTACGAGCAGTACTTC. The V gene is TRBV2, the J gene TRBJ2-7; D remains unclear. The CDR3 is 13 amino acids. V was trimmed by 0 bases and J by 3 bases, leaving 6 bases between them. Germline V gives CDR1 SNHLY, CDR2 FYNNEI.

Remarks on this clonotype: This could be a read error, since a much larger clone is one nucleotide away. The genes are TRBV11-2 and TRBJ2-7, with D perhaps TRBD2 (6 bases). With the DNA end fitting TRBJ2-1 better, the J assignment may be wrong. The CDR3 consists of 13 residues. Germline CDR1 reads SGHAT; CDR2 reads FQNNGV. The CDR3 region is CASSLGTDYEQFF. CDR3 sequence (DNA): TGTGCCAGCAGCTTGGGAACGGACTACGAGCAGTTCTTC.

The chain combines TRBV30 with TRBJ2-5, with D unresolved. This CDR3 contains 14 residues. V lost 5 bases to trimming and J lost 4 bases, with 17 bases between them. CDR1 and CDR2 (germline): GTSNPN, SVGIG (reference sequence). In nucleotides, the CDR3 is TGTGCCTGGGGACCCGACCTGACCGGAGAGACCCAGTACTTC. Its protein product is CAWGPDLTGETQYF.

Points on this clonotype: This clone may be a read error of a much larger clone one base away. This CDR3 is CASSDDRGGQSQHF. CDR3 DNA sequence: TGTGCCAGCAGCGACGACAGGGGAGGTCAGTCCCAGCATTTT. The rearrangement links TRBV11-2 to TRBJ1-5; TRBD1 aligns across 8 bases. Germline lookup yields CDR1 SGHAT and CDR2 FQNNGV. There are 14 residues in the CDR3.

This clonotype was counted between two and nine times. CDR3 sequence (DNA): TGTGCCAGCAGTCCCCCCGGACAGGACTACAATGAGCAGTTCTTC. Translation gives CASSPPGQDYNEQFF. The chain carries TRBV5-4 and TRBJ2-1; the match to TRBD1 covers 7 bases. CDR1 is SGHNT, CDR2 YYREEE, per germline (reference sequence). The CDR3 contains 15 residues. V was pared by 5 bases and J by 3 bases, with 8 bases of the junction left unmatched.

This clonotype was seen only a few times. V and J are TRBV28 and TRBJ1-4; 8 positions agree with TRBD1. V lost 7 bases and J lost 0; bases outside the gene matches: 7. Germline V gene lookup returns CDR1 MDHEN and CDR2 SYDVKM. This CDR3 has 16 residues. The CDR3 here is CASKVTGGPTNEKLFF. The CDR3, as DNA: TGTGCCAGCAAAGTAACAGGGGGTCCAACTAATGAAAAACTGTTTTTT.

This clonotype was seen at least ten times. The rearrangement joins TRBV20-1 to TRBJ1-1; D call uncertain. This CDR3 has 12 residues. Between the trimmed V and J ends, which lost 3 bases and 1 base, there was a span of 6 bases. The germline V gene encodes CDR1 DFQATT and CDR2 SNEGSKA (reference sequence). The CDR3 region is CSARIQNTEAFF. CDR3 DNA: TGCAGTGCTAGGATACAGAACACTGAAGCTTTCTTT.

The chain employs TRBV7-3 and TRBJ2-3; 9 bases map to TRBD1. This CDR3 contains 14 residues. Germline CDR1 and CDR2: SGHTA and FQGTGA. V shed 5 bases and J 6 bases; nucleotides not matched to a gene: 6. The CDR3 coding sequence is TGTGCCAGCAGCCCTACGACAGGGGGGGATACGCAGTATTTT. Its protein product is CASSPTTGGDTQYF.

This clonotype has ten or more counts. V usage is TRBV28 and J usage is TRBJ1-5; the match to TRBD1 covers 8 bases. Germline CDR1 MDHEN, CDR2 SYDVKM. V was pared by 6 bases and J by 4 bases, with 5 bases of the junction left unmatched. This CDR3 contains 14 residues. CDR3 bases: TGTGCCAGCAGGACGACAGGGGAAAATCAGCCCCAGCATTTT. This codes for CASRTTGENQPQHF.

The chain links TRBV5-6 to TRBJ1-5; D uncertain. The CDR3 totals 13 residues. Germline V gene lookup returns CDR1 SGHDT and CDR2 YYEEEE. V was pared by 3 bases and J by 7 bases, with 11 bases between. The CDR3 region has the DNA TGTGCCAGCAGCTACGGGTTTCAGCAGCCCCAGCATTTT. It translates to CASSYGFQQPQHF. Combining the CDR3 with reference TRBV5-6 and TRBJ1-5 gives the whole variable domain DAGVTQSPTHLIKTRGQQVTLRCSPKSGHDTVSWYQQALGQGPQFIFQYYEEEERQRGNFPDRFSGHQFPNYSSELNVNALLLGDSALYLCASSYGFQQPQHFGDGTRLSIL.

This clonotype was found many times. The rearrangement joins TRBV7-9 to TRBJ2-7; 9 bases line up with TRBD1. CDR3 size: 14 residues. CDR1 is SEHNR, CDR2 FQNEAQ, per germline (reference sequence). The trim removed 3 bases at V and 3 bases at J, leaving 3 bases unmatched. The CDR3 here is CASSFGDRVYEQYF. The CDR3 nucleotides are TGTGCCAGCAGCTTTGGGGACAGGGTCTACGAGCAGTACTTC.

This clonotype was detected many times. The V call is TRBV27, the J call TRBJ1-3, with D uncertain. Germline V gene data show CDR1 as MNHEY and CDR2 as SMNVEV (reference sequence). The CDR3 contains 11 residues. With 6 bases removed from V and 3 bases from J, the gap between germline ends came to 3 bases. This chain's CDR3 is CASRGGNTIYF. Written as DNA, the CDR3 is TGTGCCAGCAGGGGTGGAAACACCATATATTTT.

This clonotype occurred many times. The rearrangement links TRBV5-4 to TRBJ1-2; D gene ambiguous. Germline CDR1 reads SGHNT; CDR2 reads YYREEE (reference sequence). V shed 4 bases and J shed 0 bases, with 7 bases lying between them. This CDR3 has 13 amino acids. The CDR3, as DNA: TGTGCCAGCAGCCGGGAGACTAACTATGGCTACACCTTC. Its protein product is CASSRETNYGYTF.

This chain uses TRBV4-1 with TRBJ2-5, with TRBD2 identical over 7 bases. Germline CDR1 is MGHRA and CDR2 is YSYEKL. V lost 5 bases and J lost 2; bases outside the gene matches: 8. The CDR3 runs to 15 residues. CDR3 DNA: TGCGCCAGCAGCAACTACCAGCGGGATCAAGAGACCCAGTACTTC. Translation: CASSNYQRDQETQYF.

This chain links TRBV7-3 with TRBJ2-1; a possible D gene is TRBD2 (5 bases). V lost 5 bases, J lost 4 bases, and 15 bases lay in between. The germline V gene encodes CDR1 SGHTA and CDR2 FQGTGA. CDR3 length: 15 residues. The CDR3: CASSTGLTSYNEQFF. The CDR3, as DNA: TGTGCCAGCAGCACCGGACTTACCTCGTACAATGAGCAGTTCTTC.

In this sample, this clonotype turned up a few times. The J gene is TRBJ2-5, the V gene TRBV5-1; D not resolved. Trimming removed 4 bases at V and 2 bases at J, with 12 bases between. Germline loops: CDR1 SGHRS, CDR2 YFSETQ. CDR3 size: 14 residues. The CDR3 here is CASSADILQETQYF. In DNA form, the CDR3 reads TGCGCCAGCAGCGCAGACATACTACAAGAGACCCAGTACTTC. Together with reference TRBV5-1 and TRBJ2-5, the CDR3 gives the full variable domain: KAGVTQTPRYLIKTRGQQVTLSCSPISGHRSVSWYQQTPGQGLQFLFEYFSETQRNKGNFPGRFSGRQFSNSRSEMNVSTLELGDSALYLCASSADILQETQYFGPGTRLLVL.

The V gene is TRBV4-1, the J gene TRBJ2-4; 10 bases map to TRBD1. This CDR3 is built from 14 residues. The V gene end was trimmed by 6 bases and the J gene end by 8 bases; junction bases not matched to a gene: 7. Per germline, CDR1 MGHRA and CDR2 YSYEKL. The CDR3 bases are TGCGCCAGCAGGGTTGGGACAGGGGAATACATTCAGTACTTC. As protein: CASRVGTGEYIQYF.

The chain uses TRBV7-2 and TRBJ2-3; 9 nucleotides align to TRBD2. CDR1 SGHTA and CDR2 FQGNSA come from the germline V gene. This CDR3 has 18 residues. V was pared by 4 bases and J by 1 base, with 12 bases of the junction left unmatched. This CDR3 reads CASSSPSPRTSGTDTQYF. CDR3 bases: TGTGCCAGCAGCTCCCCTAGCCCCCGGACTAGCGGCACAGATACGCAGTATTTT.

This chain joins TRBV10-2 and TRBJ2-1; the D call may be TRBD1 or TRBD2 (5 bases each). Germline loops: CDR1 WSHSY, CDR2 SAAADI. The V end was cut by 3 bases, the J end by 2 bases, with 14 bases between. The CDR3 length is 16 residues. The CDR3 coding sequence is TGCGCCAGCAGTGAAGGGACCACAGGCCCCTACAATGAGCAGTTCTTC. Its translation is CASSEGTTGPYNEQFF.

The chain has TRBV19 and TRBJ2-1; the match to TRBD1 covers 8 bases. The CDR3 is 15 amino acids. Losses at the gene ends were 7 bases for V and 8 bases for J; bases not matched to a gene: 13. Germline assignment: CDR1 LNHDA and CDR2 SQIVND (reference sequence). CDR3 sequence reads: CASKGTTGVPYEQFF. Here the CDR3 DNA reads TGTGCCAGTAAAGGAACGACAGGGGTACCTTATGAGCAGTTCTTC.